These T cell receptor beta chains were read from a single sample in a study of T cells after yellow fever vaccination. TCRdb re-called the 5' RACE reads through MiXCR, storing one row per CDR3 protein. Here the sample spans hundreds of thousands of distinct CDR3 sequences, about 19% being singletons. The input for sequencing was PBMCs, taken before the yellow fever booster vaccination. The receptor set was obtained from a man younger than 35 who received the YFV17D yellow fever vaccine. The CDR3 runs from the conserved cysteine through the conserved F or W. D genes are given only for firm matches. Clone size appears in some rows only: once, few, many, or a class for an expanded clone.

clone size	D gene	V gene	J gene	CDR3 protein	CDR3 DNA
few	.	TRBV7-3	TRBJ2-4	CASSARGWGIQYF	TGTGCCAGCAGCGCTCGAGGTTGGGGCATTCAGTACTTC
.	.	TRBV11-2	TRBJ2-3	CASVRTWGRDTQYF	TGTGCCAGCGTACGAACGTGGGGGCGCGATACGCAGTATTTT
few	.	TRBV7-3	TRBJ2-5	CASSPARGAETQYF	TGTGCCAGCAGCCCGGCCAGGGGAGCGGAGACCCAGTACTTC
.	.	TRBV28	TRBJ2-5	CASSLLATALQETQYF	TGTGCCAGCAGTTTATTGGCGACAGCCCTCCAAGAGACCCAGTACTTC
few	.	TRBV7-9	TRBJ2-3	CASSARDGDTDTQYF	TGTGCCAGCAGCGCCCGGGACGGTGACACAGATACGCAGTATTTT
.	TRBD2	TRBV5-1	TRBJ2-3	CASSFVQRGGTDTQYF	TGCGCCAGCAGCTTCGTACAGCGGGGGGGCACAGATACGCAGTATTTT
many	.	TRBV20-1	TRBJ1-1	CSARSGDALRAFF	TGCAGTGCTAGATCAGGGGACGCCTTAAGAGCTTTCTTT
few	.	TRBV29-1	TRBJ2-3	CSVGGGGQDTQYF	TGCAGCGTCGGGGGCGGGGGCCAAGATACGCAGTATTTT
few	.	TRBV4-1	TRBJ1-2	CASSQEGVGYGYTF	TGCGCCAGCAGCCAAGAGGGTGTGGGATATGGCTACACCTTC
few	.	TRBV20-1	TRBJ1-4	CSAKGGVREKLFF	TGCAGTGCGAAAGGGGGGGTTCGGGAAAAACTGTTTTTT
few	.	TRBV5-1	TRBJ1-2	CASSETGELYYGYTF	TGCGCCAGCAGTGAGACAGGAGAATTGTACTATGGCTACACCTTC